These 4 T cell receptor beta chains came from one sample sequenced in a study of shared clonotypes between healthy human individuals. TCRdb's table, derived via immunoSEQ multiplex PCR, lists solely in-frame clones and lacks some. This table holds under 1,100,000 clones, around 78% found once. Sequencing was done on a sample of memory CD4+ T cells from PBMCs. Specified subset: CD45RA-negative fraction. Receptors were obtained from a man in his late teens or twenties in good health. Some clones in this sample may be carry-over from other donors' samples.

The chain joins TRBV5-1 to TRBJ2-7; TRBD1 matches at 10 bases. Germline lookup yields CDR1 SGHRS and CDR2 YFSETQ. The CDR3 runs to 16 residues. V trimming: 4 bases; J trimming: 1 base; junction bases outside the gene matches: 8. The CDR3 sequence is CASSPPRTGGSYEQYF. For the CDR3, the DNA is TGCGCCAGCAGCCCACCCCGGACAGGGGGGTCCTACGAGCAGTACTTC.

The chain has TRBV19 and TRBJ1-4, with D uncertain. Trimming pared 4 bases from V and 0 bases from J, leaving 9 bases between. The CDR3 is 15 amino acids. CDR1 is LNHDA and CDR2 is SQIVND in the germline V gene (reference sequence). CDR3 DNA: TGTGCCAGTAGTACCCTTGCCGCAACTAATGAAAAACTGTTTTTT. It encodes CASSTLAATNEKLFF.

This clone was seen once. The CDR3 reads CASNSRWVGSSGANVLTF. CDR3 coding DNA: TGTGCCAGCAACTCGAGGTGGGTCGGAAGCTCTGGGGCCAACGTCCTGACTTTC. The chain recombines TRBV27 with TRBJ2-6, with no clear D. The CDR3 is made up of 18 amino acids. V lost 7 bases and J lost 0, with 19 bases in between. Germline loops: CDR1 MNHEY, CDR2 SMNVEV (reference sequence). The complete variable domain, with remaining parts taken from reference TRBV27 and TRBJ2-6, reads EAQVTQNPRYLITVTGKKLTVTCSQNMNHEYMSWYRQDPGLGLRQIYYSMNVEVTDKGDVPEGYKVSRKEKRNFPLILESPSPNQTSLYFCASNSRWVGSSGANVLTFGAGSRLTVL.

The chain joins TRBV19 to TRBJ2-7; 8 bases agree with TRBD1. J gave up 5 bases and V 5 bases, and 11 bases lay outside the gene matches. This CDR3 has 15 amino acids. Looked up from germline, CDR1 is LNHDA and CDR2 is SQIVND (reference sequence). The chain's CDR3 is CASSPPGQAVNEQYF. CDR3 bases: TGTGCCAGTAGTCCACCGGGACAGGCAGTTAACGAGCAGTACTTC.